Described below is a single TCR beta chain sequence and its context. Its antigen is unidentified. CDR1 and CDR2 (germline): MNHNS, SASEGT. The CDR3 has 13 amino acids. Trimming cost V 11 bases and J 7 bases, with 17 bases left between them. This sample is drawn from a study of cytomegalovirus exposure and HLA in healthy donors. Study-level findings and limits: Solely CMV serostatus was available to characterize immune exposure. By a later analysis, the bulk of CMV-associated TCR beta chains appeared HLA-restricted.

Amplification used 60 Vbeta primers and 13 Jbeta primers. The table came from immunoSEQ multiplex PCR; TCRdb's copy has only in-frame clones and leaves some out. The table shows roughly 80,000 clones, with 65% to 85% occurring only once. This receptor was taken from a woman aged 40 to 49 in good health and CMV-seropositive. Material: PBMCs. V and J are TRBV6-1 and TRBJ2-2; the D gene is possibly TRBD2 (7 bases). The CDR3 sequence is CAAGGGAGGELFF. The DNA for the CDR3 is TGTGCCGCAGGCGGGGGCGCCGGCGGGGAGCTGTTTTTT.